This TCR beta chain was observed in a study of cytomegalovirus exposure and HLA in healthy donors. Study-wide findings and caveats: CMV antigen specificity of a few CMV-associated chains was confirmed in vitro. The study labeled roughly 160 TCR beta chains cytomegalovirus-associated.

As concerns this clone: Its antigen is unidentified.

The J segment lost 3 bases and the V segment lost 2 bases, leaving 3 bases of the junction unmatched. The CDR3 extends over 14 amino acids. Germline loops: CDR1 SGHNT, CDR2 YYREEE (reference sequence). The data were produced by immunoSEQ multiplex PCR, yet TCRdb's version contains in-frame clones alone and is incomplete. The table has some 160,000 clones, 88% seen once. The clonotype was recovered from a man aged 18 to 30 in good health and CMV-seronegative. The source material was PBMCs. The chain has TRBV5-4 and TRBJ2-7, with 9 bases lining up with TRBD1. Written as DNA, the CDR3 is TGTGCCAGCAGCTTCGGGACAGGGTACTACGAGCAGTACTTC. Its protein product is CASSFGTGYYEQYF.